A single sample is the source of the 9 T cell receptor beta chains below, sequenced in a study of cytomegalovirus exposure and HLA in healthy donors. 13 Jbeta primers and 60 Vbeta primers were used for the PCR. Produced via immunoSEQ multiplex PCR; TCRdb's table is partial and in-frame only. The sample has about 160,000 clones, roughly 80% seen once; the top ten hold roughly 7.7%. What was sequenced was PBMCs. The receptors were gathered from a woman aged 25 to 39 in good health and CMV-seropositive.

The V call is TRBV2, the J call TRBJ2-3, with D perhaps matching TRBD2 (6 bases). Between the trimmed V and J ends, which lost 8 bases and 0 bases, there was a span of 12 bases. Germline V CDR1 and CDR2: SNHLY, FYNNEI. This CDR3 has 14 amino acids. DNA of the CDR3: TGTGCCAGCGTACGGGGACTTAGCACAGATACGCAGTATTTT. Translating gives CASVRGLSTDTQYF.

The rearrangement links TRBV5-6 to TRBJ2-2; 9 bases are a match to TRBD1. Unmatched junction bases numbered 3, after V lost 2 bases and J lost 4 bases. Germline loops: CDR1 SGHDT, CDR2 YYEEEE. This CDR3 has 15 residues. The CDR3 is CASSLGTGFTGELFF. The DNA for the CDR3 is TGTGCCAGCAGCTTAGGGACAGGGTTCACCGGGGAGCTGTTTTTT.

The chain couples TRBV18 to TRBJ2-7, with 9 bases aligning to TRBD2. Trimming cost V 3 bases and J 0 bases; bases outside gene matches: 9. Germline V gene lookup returns CDR1 KGHSH and CDR2 LQKENI. The CDR3 consists of 17 residues. The CDR3 sequence is CASSPSSLAGSSYEQYF. In nucleotides, the CDR3 is TGTGCCAGCTCACCGAGTTCCCTAGCGGGGAGCTCCTACGAGCAGTACTTC.

V usage is TRBV5-1 and J usage is TRBJ2-3; TRBD1 matches 7 bases. There are 15 residues in the CDR3. CDR1 SGHRS and CDR2 YFSETQ come from the germline V gene. The V and J ends lost 3 bases and 0 bases, in that order; junction bases with no gene match: 4. CDR3: CASSSGQSSTDTQYF. CDR3 sequence (DNA): TGCGCCAGCAGCTCGGGACAGTCTAGCACAGATACGCAGTATTTT.

This chain links TRBV18 with TRBJ2-7; D may be TRBD1 (5 bases). Trimming removed 0 bases at V and 4 bases at J, with 16 bases between. This CDR3 comprises 16 residues. Germline loops: CDR1 KGHSH, CDR2 LQKENI. CDR3 amino acids: CASSPPSGLGFYEQYF. As DNA, the CDR3 is TGTGCCAGCTCACCACCGTCAGGGTTGGGTTTTTACGAGCAGTACTTC. Variable domain in full (rest from reference TRBV18 and TRBJ2-7): NAGVMQNPRHLVRRRGQEARLRCSPMKGHSHVYWYRQLPEEGLKFMVYLQKENIIDESGMPKERFSAEFPKEGPSILRIQQVVRGDSAAYFCASSPPSGLGFYEQYFGPGTRLTVT.

The chain recombines TRBV6-1 with TRBJ1-1; D is perhaps TRBD1 (5 bases). Germline V gene lookup returns CDR1 MNHNS and CDR2 SASEGT. CDR3 length equals 15 residues. The V end lost 5 bases, the J end lost 0 bases, and 13 bases lay between the germline ends. The CDR3 spells CASSSLRVMNTEAFF. CDR3 in DNA: TGTGCCAGCAGTTCTCTCAGGGTGATGAACACTGAAGCTTTCTTT.

The count of this clone is one. The chain recombines TRBV4-3 with TRBJ2-7, with 8 bases that match TRBD1. The CDR3 has 14 amino acids. The V gene's germline CDR1 is LGHNA and CDR2 YSLEER. Losses at the gene ends were 3 bases for V and 3 bases for J; bases not matched to a gene: 4. The CDR3 region is CASSHNRGDYEQYF. CDR3 sequence (DNA): TGCGCCAGCAGCCACAACAGGGGGGACTACGAGCAGTACTTC.

The rearrangement joins TRBV5-6 to TRBJ2-1; perhaps TRBD2 as D (6 bases). In germline, CDR1 is SGHDT, CDR2 YYEEEE. This CDR3 spans 16 amino acids. V lost 0 bases to trimming and J lost 2 bases, with 12 bases between them. In DNA, the CDR3 is TGTGCCAGCAGCTTGGTCGGGGGACCGGCCTACAATGAGCAGTTCTTC. Amino acid sequence: CASSLVGGPAYNEQFF.

The genes are TRBV11-1 and TRBJ1-2; possibly TRBD1 for D (6 bases). Germline assignment: CDR1 SGHAT and CDR2 FQDESV (reference sequence). Trimming removed 6 bases at V and 2 bases at J, with 13 bases between. There are 14 residues in the CDR3. CDR3 amino acids: CASSRTGLNYGYTF. The DNA of the CDR3 is TGTGCCAGCAGTCGTACAGGGTTGAACTATGGCTACACCTTC.